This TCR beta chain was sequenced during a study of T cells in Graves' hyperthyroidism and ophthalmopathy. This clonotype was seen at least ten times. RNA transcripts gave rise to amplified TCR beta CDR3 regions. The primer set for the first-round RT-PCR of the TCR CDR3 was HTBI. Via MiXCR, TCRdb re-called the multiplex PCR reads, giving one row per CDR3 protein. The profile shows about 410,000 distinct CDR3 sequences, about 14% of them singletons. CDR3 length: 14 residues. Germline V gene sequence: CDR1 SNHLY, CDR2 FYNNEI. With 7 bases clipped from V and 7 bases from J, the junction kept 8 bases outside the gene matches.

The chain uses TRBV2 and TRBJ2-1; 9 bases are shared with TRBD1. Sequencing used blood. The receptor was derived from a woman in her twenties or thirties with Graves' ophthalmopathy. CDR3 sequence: CASTSGQGKNEQFF. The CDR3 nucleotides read TGTGCCAGCACGTCGGGACAGGGTAAGAATGAGCAGTTCTTC.